What follows are 26 T cell receptor beta chains derived from one specimen sequenced in a study of CD8 T cells in ankylosing spondylitis. TCRdb re-analysed the 5' RACE reads in MiXCR, keeping a single row per CDR3 protein. The sample carries about 750,000 distinct CDR3 sequences, roughly 19% recorded once. Their target antigens are unknown. Whole-study results and caveats: For ankylosing spondylitis blood, a TCR beta motif of 7 or 8 highly homologous variants appeared characteristic.

The sample taken for sequencing was blood, either unsorted or a sorted T cell fraction (not recorded which). All receptors come from a male donor with ankylosing spondylitis.

This clonotype has a handful of counts. V and J are TRBV23-1 and TRBJ2-7; D not resolved. TRBV23-1 is noted as an ORF with a role that remains uncertain. V lost 6 bases to trimming and J lost 6 bases, with 30 bases between them. This CDR3 has 18 residues. CDR3: CASRKRPGGNVVGSEQYF. In DNA form, the CDR3 reads TGCGCCAGCAGGAAAAGACCAGGCGGAAACGTGGTGGGTTCCGAGCAGTACTTC.

J is TRBJ2-1 and V is TRBV11-2; D gene unclear. Trimming removed 1 base at V and 10 bases at J, with 11 bases between. The length of the CDR3 is 13 residues. Per germline, CDR1 SGHAT and CDR2 FQNNGV. CDR3 DNA sequence: TGTGCCAGCAGCTTAGGCCCCACAATCGAGCAGTTCTTC. Translation: CASSLGPTIEQFF. The variable domain in full, with the rest retrieved from reference TRBV11-2 and TRBJ2-1, is EAGVAQSPRYKIIEKRQSVAFWCNPISGHATLYWYQQILGQGPKLLIQFQNNGVVDDSQLPKDRFSAERLKGVDSTLKIQPAKLEDSAVYLCASSLGPTIEQFFGPGTRLTVL.

The gene calls are TRBV4-1 and TRBJ2-1; TRBD2 aligns across 13 bases. With 7 bases clipped from V and 7 bases from J, the junction kept 7 bases outside the gene matches. This CDR3 contains 15 residues. Looked up from germline, CDR1 is MGHRA and CDR2 is YSYEKL. The CDR3 loop is CASKTSGGAGNEQFF. CDR3 DNA sequence: TGCGCCAGCAAAACTAGCGGGGGGGCCGGTAATGAGCAGTTCTTC.

This clonotype has more than one count but fewer than ten. The chain combines TRBV20-1 with TRBJ1-2; the match to TRBD1 covers 8 bases. This CDR3 spans 14 amino acids. Germline V gives CDR1 DFQATT, CDR2 SNEGSKA (reference sequence). Germline trimming cut 5 bases from V and 0 bases from J; bases unmatched to any gene: 5. The CDR3 region is CSAPQGGTNYGYTF. The CDR3 nucleotides read TGCAGTGCTCCACAGGGGGGAACTAACTATGGCTACACCTTC.

J is TRBJ2-4 and V is TRBV7-9; D remains ambiguous. The V gene lost 6 bases and the J gene lost 0 bases, with 12 bases spanning the gap. Germline lookup yields CDR1 SEHNR and CDR2 FQNEAQ (reference sequence). The CDR3 loop spans 15 amino acids. The CDR3 region has the DNA TGTGCCAGCAGTTCGCCGGCCCTAGCCAAAAACATTCAGTACTTC. Its translation: CASSSPALAKNIQYF.

The chain has TRBV15 and TRBJ2-1; 10 bases fit TRBD2. The CDR3 totals 23 residues. Germline-derived CDR1 and CDR2 are LNHNV and YYDKDF (reference sequence). Losses at the gene ends were 4 bases for V and 2 bases for J; bases not matched to a gene: 26. DNA of the CDR3: TGTGCCACCAGCAAGCCTGAGATCGACGGGACAGATCTAGCGGGAGCTCCCTACAATGAGCAGTTCTTC. This encodes CATSKPEIDGTDLAGAPYNEQFF.

This clonotype was detected ten times or more. The J gene is TRBJ2-1, the V gene TRBV12-3 or TRBV12-4; TRBD1 matches 10 bases. Trimming took 6 bases from V and 7 from J; bases not matched to a gene: 3. The CDR3 has 13 amino acids. In DNA form, the CDR3 reads TGTGCCAGCAGGGGACAGGGGCGGAATGAGCAGTTCTTC. This encodes CASRGQGRNEQFF.

The V gene is TRBV3-1, the J gene TRBJ1-2; no firm D call. The CDR3 contains 14 residues. Trimming removed 0 bases from V and 5 bases from J, with 10 bases in between. Germline V gene data show CDR1 as LGHDT and CDR2 as YNNKEL (reference sequence). The CDR3 DNA is TGTGCCAGCAGCCAAGACGCCCAGGATTATGGCTACACCTTC. It codes for CASSQDAQDYGYTF.

This chain links TRBV2 with TRBJ1-1; possibly TRBD1 for D (6 bases). This CDR3 comprises 16 residues. Germline CDR1 SNHLY, CDR2 FYNNEI. V lost 6 bases, J lost 4 bases, and 21 bases lay in between. CDR3 bases: TGTGCCAGCAGAGCAGCCGTGGGGGCGTTCGGCACTGAAGCTTTCTTT. Translating it yields CASRAAVGAFGTEAFF.

In DNA form, the CDR3 reads TGTGCCAGCAGTTATGGATTCGCCGAGCAGTACTTC. Its translation: CASSYGFAEQYF. This rearrangement joins TRBV12-3 or TRBV12-4 to TRBJ2-7; D is ambiguous. Trimming stripped 4 bases from V and 6 bases from J, with 10 bases between. The CDR3 has 12 amino acids.

This clonotype was recorded a few times. The chain uses TRBV5-1 and TRBJ1-4; D may be TRBD1 (5 bases). CDR3 length: 15 residues. V was shortened by 6 bases and J by 6 bases, with 18 bases between the two germline ends. Germline V CDR1 and CDR2: SGHRS, YFSETQ. The CDR3 here is CASTPGGGGDEKLFF. Written as DNA, the CDR3 is TGCGCCAGCACCCCAGGAGGAGGAGGGGATGAAAAACTGTTTTTT. Using reference TRBV5-1 and TRBJ1-4 for the parts outside the CDR3, the full variable domain is KAGVTQTPRYLIKTRGQQVTLSCSPISGHRSVSWYQQTPGQGLQFLFEYFSETQRNKGNFPGRFSGRQFSNSRSEMNVSTLELGDSALYLCASTPGGGGDEKLFFGSGTQLSVL.

CDR3 in amino acids: CSAGSGETQYF. DNA for the CDR3: TGCAGTGCAGGGTCGGGAGAGACCCAGTACTTC. This chain links TRBV20-1 with TRBJ2-5, with D uncertain. This CDR3 has 11 residues. CDR1 is DFQATT and CDR2 is SNEGSKA in the germline V gene (reference sequence). V was clipped by 6 bases and J by 4 bases, with 9 bases between them.

This clonotype was observed many times. The CDR3: CASSLTGPTGELFF. CDR3 DNA: TGTGCCAGCAGCCTCACAGGACCCACCGGGGAGCTGTTTTTT. The chain combines TRBV7-7 with TRBJ2-2, with D tentatively TRBD1 (5 bases). Trimming stripped 5 bases from V and 4 bases from J, with 11 bases between. CDR1 and CDR2 from the germline V gene are SSHAT and FNYEAQ (reference sequence). The CDR3 totals 14 residues.

The V gene is TRBV7-2, the J gene TRBJ2-3, with D maybe TRBD1 (6 bases). V lost 1 base and J lost 1, with 9 bases in between. The germline V gene encodes CDR1 SGHTA and CDR2 FQGNSA. The CDR3 spans 15 residues. CDR3 coding DNA: TGTGCCAGCAGCTTAGTTACAGGGCGCACAGATACGCAGTATTTT. Protein sequence: CASSLVTGRTDTQYF.

This clonotype has just a few counts. V is TRBV11-2 and J is TRBJ1-6; D gene ambiguous. The CDR3 has 15 amino acids. Trimming removed 4 bases from V and 7 bases from J, with 14 bases in between. Germline CDR1 and CDR2: SGHAT and FQNNGV. The CDR3 is CASSSSPGPNSPLHF. For the CDR3, the DNA is TGTGCCAGCAGCTCCTCCCCGGGCCCAAATTCACCCCTCCACTTT.

This clonotype appeared a few times. This chain uses TRBV2 with TRBJ2-5; D perhaps matches TRBD1 (5 bases). Between the trimmed V and J ends, which lost 7 bases and 3 bases, there was a span of 15 bases. Germline lookup yields CDR1 SNHLY and CDR2 FYNNEI. The CDR3 is 14 amino acids. The CDR3 reads CASIEWGREETQYF. CDR3 DNA sequence: TGTGCCAGCATCGAATGGGGCAGGGAAGAGACCCAGTACTTC.

The CDR3 region has the DNA TGTGCCAGCAGTTTTGGTACCTCTAGCACAGATACGCAGTATTTT. This gives the protein CASSFGTSSTDTQYF. V gene TRBV12-3 or TRBV12-4 combines with J gene TRBJ2-3; D gene uncertain. CDR3 length equals 15 residues. The V end lost 3 bases, the J end lost 0 bases, and 10 bases lay between the germline ends.

The chain links TRBV9 to TRBJ2-7, with 7 bases lining up with TRBD1. CDR1 is SGDLS, CDR2 YYNGEE, per germline. V gave up 2 bases and J gave up 2 bases; unmatched junction bases: 7. CDR3 length: 15 residues. The CDR3 coding sequence is TGTGCCAGCAGCGTGGGGGCCGGGACAGCCTACGAGCAGTACTTC. It encodes CASSVGAGTAYEQYF.

This rearrangement joins TRBV10-3 to TRBJ2-1; the D gene could be TRBD1 or TRBD2 (5 bases each). The CDR3 loop spans 15 amino acids. Germline V gene lookup returns CDR1 ENHRY and CDR2 SYGVKD. V lost 0 bases and J lost 10, with 16 bases in between. The CDR3: CAISESNQGGWEQFF. CDR3 nucleotides: TGTGCCATCAGTGAGTCGAATCAGGGCGGGTGGGAGCAGTTCTTC.

This clonotype was counted a few times. The V call is TRBV12-5, the J call TRBJ2-1; D not resolved. The CDR3 is made up of 17 amino acids. Looked up from germline, CDR1 is LGHNT and CDR2 is FRNRAP. V gave up 0 bases and J gave up 4 bases, with 16 bases separating them. The DNA for the CDR3 is TGTGCTAGTGGTTTGGTAAGGTCGGAACAGATTTACAATGAGCAGTTCTTC. Translating it yields CASGLVRSEQIYNEQFF.

The chain recombines TRBV10-3 with TRBJ2-6; TRBD1 agrees at 7 bases. CDR1 is ENHRY and CDR2 is SYGVKD in the germline V gene. After removal of 4 bases from V and 0 bases from J, the junction contained 3 bases not matched to a gene. This CDR3 is built from 16 residues. The CDR3 nucleotides are TGTGCCATCAGTGTGGACAGGAACTCTGGGGCCAACGTCCTGACTTTC. This translates into CAISVDRNSGANVLTF.

CDR3 nucleotides: TGTGCCAGCAGCGTAGAGGGGGCTCTTAGAGATACGCAGTATTTT. Translating it yields CASSVEGALRDTQYF. The V gene is TRBV9, the J gene TRBJ2-3; TRBD1 matches 7 bases. Germline CDR1 SGDLS, CDR2 YYNGEE. This CDR3 spans 15 amino acids. J was trimmed by 5 bases and V by 0 bases; bases with no gene match: 6. Full variable domain (rest looked up from reference TRBV9 and TRBJ2-3): DSGVTQTPKHLITATGQRVTLRCSPRSGDLSVYWYQQSLDQGLQFLIQYYNGEERAKGNILERFSAQQFPDLHSELNLSSLELGDSALYFCASSVEGALRDTQYFGPGTRLTVL.

The chain combines TRBV7-9 with TRBJ2-7, with D possibly called TRBD1 or TRBD2 (5 bases each). The CDR3 has 14 residues. Germline CDR1 is SEHNR and CDR2 is FQNEAQ (reference sequence). Trimming took 8 bases from V and 0 from J, leaving 14 bases between them. The CDR3 region is CASGTWESSYEQYF. CDR3 nucleotides: TGTGCCAGCGGGACGTGGGAAAGCTCCTACGAGCAGTACTTC.

The chain is built from TRBV20-1 and TRBJ2-7; D call uncertain. CDR1 is DFQATT, CDR2 SNEGSKA, per germline (reference sequence). This CDR3 has 13 residues. The V end was cut by 1 base, the J end by 1 base, with 8 bases between. In DNA form, the CDR3 reads TGCAGTGCTAGAGGCCACCAGTCCTACGAGCAGTACTTC. Its translation is CSARGHQSYEQYF.

In this sample, this clonotype turned up a few times. The genes are TRBV12-3 or TRBV12-4 and TRBJ1-4, with unresolved D. This CDR3 is 12 amino acids long. The V end lost 4 bases, the J end lost 8 bases, and 8 bases lay between the germline ends. The CDR3, as DNA: TGTGCCAGCAGTTCCCCCCCAGAAAAACTGTTTTTT. It encodes CASSSPPEKLFF.

This chain connects TRBV18 to TRBJ1-2; D call uncertain. The CDR3 is 15 residues long. V lost 2 bases, J lost 4 bases, and 14 bases lay in between. The germline V gene has CDR1 KGHSH and CDR2 LQKENI. This chain's CDR3 is CASSPSEATIYGYTF. The CDR3 DNA sequence: TGTGCCAGCTCACCATCGGAGGCTACGATCTATGGCTACACCTTC.